The rows below give T cell receptor beta chains drawn from one sample of a study of OX40 agonist ivuxolimab in advanced cancers. Data came from immunoSEQ multiplex PCR; TCRdb stores just in-frame clones and leaves some out. The sample lists some 64,000 clones; about 93% were seen once. The sequenced sample was CD4+ or CD8+ T cells sorted from blood, obtained in a trial of the OX40 agonist ivuxolimab. These receptors originate from an adult with an advanced solid tumor such as melanoma, head and neck, liver or kidney cancer. The CDR3 runs from the conserved cysteine through the conserved F or W. A D gene is named only where the DNA matches it firmly. Clone sizes are given selectively: once, few, many, or a class where the clone is expanded.

-,TRBJ2-7,-,TRBV29-1,CSVGDGTYAEQYF,TGCAGCGTTGGAGACGGGACCTACGCTGAGCAGTACTTC
few,TRBJ1-1,-,TRBV6-5,CASSLGGNTEAFF,TGTGCCAGCAGTCTAGGGGGGAACACTGAAGCTTTCTTT
-,TRBJ2-5,-,TRBV7-6,CASTSVPETQYF,TGTGCCAGCACCAGTGTACCCGAGACCCAGTACTTC
-,TRBJ1-2,-,TRBV6-5,CASRGHIYGYTF,TGTGCCAGCAGGGGGCACATCTATGGCTACACCTTC
once,TRBJ1-5,TRBD1,TRBV9,CASSPGTGADNQPQHF,TGTGCCAGCAGCCCAGGGACAGGGGCCGACAATCAGCCCCAGCATTTT
-,TRBJ2-2,TRBD1,TRBV9,CASSGTGGLTGELFF,TGTGCCAGCAGCGGGACAGGGGGCTTAACCGGGGAGCTGTTTTTT
-,TRBJ2-1,TRBD2,TRBV29-1,CSTRWEGHEQFF,TGCAGCACCCGCTGGGAGGGCCATGAGCAGTTCTTC
once,TRBJ2-7,TRBD1,TRBV10-1,CASSSQGAGEQYF,TGCGCCAGCAGTTCTCAGGGGGCGGGCGAGCAGTACTTC
-,TRBJ2-7,TRBD2,TRBV7-9,CASSQSGGVSYEQYF,TGTGCCAGCAGCCAAAGCGGGGGGGTCTCCTACGAGCAGTACTTC
once,TRBJ1-1,-,TRBV14,CASSQVGGGTEAFF,TGTGCCAGCAGCCAAGTGGGGGGAGGTACTGAAGCTTTCTTT
-,TRBJ2-3,-,TRBV10-1,CASSDSPGILDTQYF,TGCGCCAGCAGTGACTCTCCCGGGATCTTGGATACGCAGTATTTT
-,TRBJ1-1,-,TRBV2,CASSNTGGGTEAFF,TGTGCCAGCAGCAATACGGGGGGAGGCACTGAAGCTTTCTTT
few,TRBJ1-5,TRBD1,TRBV6-5,CASRETGSHQPQHF,TGTGCCAGCAGAGAGACAGGGAGCCATCAGCCCCAGCATTTT
-,TRBJ1-5,-,TRBV5-6,CASSSRGVLNQPQHF,TGTGCCAGCAGCTCTCGAGGGGTTCTCAATCAGCCCCAGCATTTT
-,TRBJ1-1,-,TRBV20-1,CSAVLGTEAFF,TGCAGTGCTGTTTTGGGGACTGAAGCTTTCTTT
-,TRBJ1-2,-,TRBV11-2,CASSLELEAGAQGYTF,TGTGCCAGCAGCTTAGAACTGGAGGCGGGGGCGCAAGGCTACACCTTC
-,TRBJ2-7,TRBD2,TRBV5-8,CASSLALGLAYEQYF,TGTGCCAGCAGCTTGGCCTTAGGACTAGCTTATGAGCAGTACTTC
-,TRBJ2-7,-,TRBV5-5,CASSLGLSDREQYF,TGTGCCAGCAGCTTAGGACTCAGCGACAGGGAGCAGTACTTC
-,TRBJ2-6,-,TRBV19,CASLRGGAPSGANVLTF,TGTGCCAGCCTACGAGGGGGGGCCCCCTCTGGGGCCAACGTCCTGACTTTC
-,TRBJ1-2,-,TRBV14,CASSQENQVYGYTF,TGTGCCAGCAGCCAAGAGAACCAGGTCTACGGCTACACCTTC
-,TRBJ2-7,-,TRBV30,CAWSVQGAYEQYF,TGTGCCTGGAGTGTTCAGGGAGCCTACGAGCAGTACTTC
-,TRBJ2-7,-,TRBV29-1,CSVELGRETYEQYF,TGCAGCGTTGAATTAGGGCGGGAAACCTACGAGCAGTACTTC
-,TRBJ2-1,-,TRBV9,CASTDQGSYNEQFF,TGTGCCAGCACCGATCAGGGATCCTACAATGAGCAGTTCTTC